This TCR beta chain was profiled in a study of cytomegalovirus exposure and HLA in healthy donors. Notes on the study in general: Across donors, most TCRs were seen rarely, yet some public ones were widespread. Investigators reported 164 TCR beta chains as tied to cytomegalovirus. Specificity of three CMV-associated chains for CMV antigens was verified in vitro.

Concerning this clone: Its target is unknown.

Germline lookup yields CDR1 SNHLY and CDR2 FYNNEI. Trimming removed 1 base from V and 1 base from J, with 7 bases in between. This CDR3 has 14 residues. Here immunoSEQ multiplex PCR was the method, and the copy in TCRdb shows in-frame clones only, minus some. The profile covers 200,000 to 250,000 clones, with around 87% appearing a single time and 1.5% to 2% taken by the ten largest. The donors were members of the validation cohort, which comprised 90 to 150 subjects and was separate from the first cohort of some 680 subjects. The V call is TRBV2, the J call TRBJ1-1; D ambiguous. The sequence came from a woman aged 18-29 years in good health and CMV-seropositive. Sequenced sample: PBMCs. CDR3 residues: CASSEDRRNTEAFF. The DNA of the CDR3 is TGTGCCAGCAGTGAAGATAGGAGGAACACTGAAGCTTTCTTT.